Each of the 9 T cell receptor beta chains below was sequenced from the same sample in a study of lymphopenia after photon versus proton radiotherapy. Assay: immunoSEQ multiplex PCR; the TCRdb copy retains only in-frame clones and omits some. The table records 40,000 to 55,000 clones, about 92% of them present only once. The sample here was peripheral blood, taken from a patient treated with photon-based radiotherapy. The receptors derive from a woman between 35 and 50 years old with cholangiocarcinoma.

The chain links TRBV2 to TRBJ2-1; D is perhaps TRBD1 (5 bases). Germline V gene lookup returns CDR1 SNHLY and CDR2 FYNNEI. V lost 7 bases and J 5 bases, leaving 9 bases between the germline ends. The CDR3 runs to 12 residues. The CDR3 DNA is TGTGCCAGCATTCTACAGGACAATGAGCAGTTCTTC. Protein product: CASILQDNEQFF.

V is TRBV6-5 and J is TRBJ2-2; D perhaps matches TRBD2 (5 bases). The CDR3 loop spans 14 amino acids. The V and J ends lost 5 bases and 7 bases respectively, with 14 bases between them. Germline CDR1 and CDR2: MNHEY and SVGAGI. CDR3 protein: CASSPTSRVGELFF. The CDR3 coding sequence is TGTGCCAGCAGTCCCACCTCGAGGGTCGGGGAGCTGTTTTTT.

This chain connects TRBV27 to TRBJ1-5; D not certain. The germline V and J ends were trimmed by 2 bases and 2 bases, with 7 bases remaining between them. Germline CDR1 and CDR2: MNHEY and SMNVEV (reference sequence). This CDR3 has 14 residues. The CDR3 nucleotides are TGTGCCAGCAGTTTAAGCCCAGGCAATCAGCCCCAGCATTTT. Translation: CASSLSPGNQPQHF.

The chain combines TRBV29-1 with TRBJ2-7; 13 bases map to TRBD2. Germline V CDR1 and CDR2: SQVTM, ANQGSEA. The junction had 7 bases not matched to a gene; V was cut back by 5 bases and J by 3 bases. The CDR3 covers 15 residues. The CDR3 DNA is TGCAGCGTTACGGGACTAGCGGGGACTCTCTACGAGCAGTACTTC. It specifies CSVTGLAGTLYEQYF.

The chain uses TRBV7-2 and TRBJ2-3; D unresolved. There are 13 residues in the CDR3. V gave up 6 bases and J gave up 4 bases, with 11 bases separating them. Germline V gives CDR1 SGHTA, CDR2 FQGNSA. This CDR3 is CASSRLVADTQYF. In DNA form, the CDR3 reads TGTGCCAGCAGTCGTCTCGTGGCAGATACGCAGTATTTT.

The chain couples TRBV4-1 to TRBJ2-2, with 9 bases identical to TRBD2. V trimming: 0 bases; J trimming: 3 bases; junction bases outside the gene matches: 14. Germline values: CDR1 MGHRA, CDR2 YSYEKL. This CDR3 is 20 amino acids long. The CDR3 region has the DNA TGCGCCAGCAGCCAAGATAGTGGAGCGGGGGGTCCATTGGACACCGGGGAGCTGTTTTTT. Amino acid sequence: CASSQDSGAGGPLDTGELFF.

The gene calls are TRBV9 and TRBJ2-1; 8 nucleotides align to TRBD2. Germline V lookup: CDR1 SGDLS, CDR2 YYNGEE. This CDR3 has 16 residues. Trimming cost V 0 bases and J 3 bases; bases outside gene matches: 5. The DNA of the CDR3 is TGTGCCAGCAGCGTAGGTGGACTAGCAGTCTACAATGAGCAGTTCTTC. This encodes CASSVGGLAVYNEQFF.

The chain recombines TRBV15 with TRBJ1-2, with 8 nucleotides matching TRBD1. CDR1 is LNHNV and CDR2 is YYDKDF in the germline V gene (reference sequence). After removal of 1 base from V and 2 bases from J, the junction contained 6 bases not matched to a gene. The CDR3 is made up of 16 amino acids. The CDR3 sequence is CATSRVPGQANYGYTF. The CDR3 DNA reads TGTGCCACCAGCAGAGTTCCGGGACAGGCGAACTATGGCTACACCTTC. Filled out from reference TRBV15 and TRBJ1-2, the complete variable domain reads DAMVIQNPRYQVTQFGKPVTLSCSQTLNHNVMYWYQQKSSQAPKLLFHYYDKDFNNEADTPDNFQSRRPNTSFCFLDIRSPGLGDTAMYLCATSRVPGQANYGYTFGSGTRLTVV.

The chain has TRBV28 and TRBJ2-3; possible D gene TRBD2, 7 bases. The CDR3 length is 15 residues. V was cut by 8 bases and J by 1 base, with 16 bases left in between. Germline V gives CDR1 MDHEN, CDR2 SYDVKM. CDR3 in amino acids: CASQGPGGGTDTQYF. The CDR3 DNA reads TGTGCCAGCCAGGGCCCGGGGGGCGGCACAGATACGCAGTATTTT.